One sample yielded the 5 T cell receptor beta chains listed below, sequenced in a study of graft-versus-host responses after intestinal transplantation. These receptors lack a known antigen. Assay used: immunoSEQ multiplex PCR; TCRdb lists only in-frame clones, some missing. Among 75,000 to 100,000 clones, 83% were seen once, and the ten largest hold approximately 18%. The sample consisted of unstimulated CD8+ T cells sorted from spleen or lymph node cells, taken before intestinal transplant. Receptor source: a human donor who received an intestinal transplant.

This clone was found once. This chain joins TRBV6-5 and TRBJ2-1; 7 bases are a match to TRBD2. J was trimmed by 8 bases and V by 6 bases; bases with no gene match: 4. The CDR3 is 12 residues long. Germline CDR1 and CDR2: MNHEY and SVGAGI. The CDR3 bases are TGTGCCAGCAGCCATAGCGGGCATGAGCAGTTCTTC. This encodes CASSHSGHEQFF.

The genes are TRBV6-5 and TRBJ1-1; D is unresolved. This CDR3 has 14 residues. Trimming took 0 bases from V and 4 from J, leaving 9 bases between them. The germline V gene has CDR1 MNHEY and CDR2 SVGAGI. CDR3 residues: CASSYSTGSTEAFF. CDR3 nucleotides: TGTGCCAGCAGTTACTCCACGGGTTCCACTGAAGCTTTCTTT.

The chain combines TRBV5-4 with TRBJ2-5; D uncertain. Trimming removed 4 bases at V and 5 bases at J, with 24 bases between. Germline V gene data show CDR1 as SGHNT and CDR2 as YYREEE (reference sequence). There are 17 residues in the CDR3. The CDR3 here is CASSPPGVDSLGETQYF. The CDR3 DNA sequence: TGTGCCAGCAGCCCGCCGGGTGTCGATAGCCTTGGGGAGACCCAGTACTTC.

The chain combines TRBV6-5 with TRBJ2-1, with D unresolved. The V gene's germline CDR1 is MNHEY and CDR2 SVGAGI. Trimming left V 7 bases short and J 8 bases short, with 15 bases between. This CDR3 is 13 amino acids long. CDR3 sequence: CASTPPEFDEQFF. DNA for the CDR3: TGTGCCAGCACGCCCCCCGAATTCGATGAGCAGTTCTTC.

CDR3 in DNA: TGTGCCTGGCATGGGACAGGGGTTGGACTCTCCTACAATGAGCAGTTCTTC. This codes for CAWHGTGVGLSYNEQFF. V is TRBV30 and J is TRBJ2-1; 10 nucleotides line up with TRBD1. CDR1 is GTSNPN and CDR2 is SVGIG in the germline V gene (reference sequence). Trimming took 5 bases from V and 0 from J; bases not matched to a gene: 10. CDR3 length: 17 amino acids.